These T cell receptor beta chains were read from a single sample in a study of cytomegalovirus exposure and HLA in healthy donors. Some clones are missing from TCRdb's copy, which holds only in-frame ones; the method was immunoSEQ multiplex PCR. The table has fewer than 120,000 clones, about 73% seen once. The sample consisted of PBMCs. All receptors come from a young woman in good health and CMV-seronegative. Both conserved end residues are part of each CDR3. A D gene is named only where the DNA matches it firmly. Clone size is not always given. Where it is, it says once, few, many or a class for expanded clones.

-	TRBJ2-2	TRBV4-1	-	CASTSGNTGELFF	TGCGCCAGCACTTCAGGCAACACCGGGGAGCTGTTTTTT
-	TRBJ2-7	TRBV5-1	TRBD2	CASSRLAGGQEQYF	TGCGCCAGCAGCCGATTAGCGGGAGGTCAGGAGCAGTACTTC
-	TRBJ1-1	TRBV10-3	TRBD1	CAISLTGETEAFF	TGTGCCATCAGCCTCACAGGGGAGACTGAAGCTTTCTTT
-	TRBJ2-1	TRBV30	-	CAWERGNKNEQFF	TGTGCCTGGGAGAGGGGGAACAAGAATGAGCAGTTCTTC
-	TRBJ2-7	TRBV2	TRBD1	CASNSLGQGASEQYF	TGTGCCAGCAACAGCCTGGGACAGGGGGCTTCCGAGCAGTACTTC
-	TRBJ2-7	TRBV15	TRBD1	CATSIRGEGGDFEQYF	TGTGCCACCAGCATAAGAGGGGAAGGGGGCGATTTCGAGCAGTACTTC
-	TRBJ1-2	TRBV10-2	TRBD1	CASSPGTANYGYTF	TGCGCCAGCAGCCCCGGGACAGCTAACTATGGCTACACCTTC
-	TRBJ1-1	TRBV5-3	-	CASRFWGPFPDMNTEAFF	TGTGCCAGCCGGTTTTGGGGCCCTTTCCCTGATATGAACACTGAAGCTTTCTTT
-	TRBJ2-3	TRBV29-1	-	CSVEDQKQGLRTDTQYF	TGCAGCGTTGAAGATCAGAAACAGGGATTAAGGACAGATACGCAGTATTTT
once	TRBJ2-1	TRBV4-2	TRBD1	CASSHFGQGYSNEQFF	TGTGCCAGCAGCCATTTCGGACAGGGGTATAGTAATGAGCAGTTCTTC
-	TRBJ1-1	TRBV11-3	-	CASSFGENTEAFF	TGTGCCAGCAGCTTCGGGGAGAACACTGAAGCTTTCTTT
-	TRBJ1-1	TRBV4-1	-	CASSQDRQGLLNTEAFF	TGCGCCAGCAGCCAAGATCGGCAGGGTCTACTGAACACTGAAGCTTTCTTT
-	TRBJ2-3	TRBV9	TRBD2	CASSVGAGVTDTQYF	TGTGCCAGCAGCGTAGGCGCGGGAGTCACAGATACGCAGTATTTT
-	TRBJ2-1	TRBV25-1	-	CASSERREPYNEQFF	TGTGCCAGCAGTGAAAGAAGGGAGCCCTACAATGAGCAGTTCTTC
-	TRBJ2-5	TRBV4-1	TRBD2	CASSQVGSWEGTQYF	TGCGCCAGCAGCCAAGTGGGCTCCTGGGAGGGGACCCAGTACTTC
few	TRBJ1-3	TRBV25-1	-	CASSPPTGSGNTIYF	TGTGCCAGCAGTCCACCGACGGGCTCTGGAAACACCATATATTTT
-	TRBJ2-7	TRBV9	-	CASSVGRGDTGTLTYEQYF	TGTGCCAGCAGCGTAGGGCGAGGGGACACAGGCACACTAACCTACGAGCAGTACTTC
-	TRBJ1-1	TRBV2	-	CATMFTGNTEAFF	TGTGCCACCATGTTTACGGGTAACACTGAAGCTTTCTTT
-	TRBJ1-6	TRBV30	-	CAWSVLVPENSPLHF	TGTGCCTGGAGTGTACTGGTCCCGGAGAACTCACCCCTCCACTTT
-	TRBJ2-7	TRBV28	-	CASSYRSHPFYEQYF	TGTGCCAGCAGTTACAGGTCGCACCCGTTCTACGAGCAGTACTTC
-	TRBJ1-1	TRBV28	TRBD1	CASMDRLSPEAFF	TGTGCCAGCATGGACAGGCTGAGTCCTGAAGCTTTCTTT
-	TRBJ2-1	TRBV5-1	TRBD2	CASRLREGNEQFF	TGCGCCAGCAGGCTCCGGGAGGGCAATGAGCAGTTCTTC
-	TRBJ1-4	TRBV7-2	-	CASSLSGGAPELFF	TGTGCCAGCAGCCTTAGTGGTGGGGCCCCGGAACTGTTTTTT
-	TRBJ2-2	TRBV6-5	-	CASSYSGGSGELFF	TGTGCCAGCAGTTACTCGGGGGGATCCGGGGAGCTGTTTTTT
-	TRBJ2-3	TRBV7-2	-	CASSLRPGGTDTQYF	TGTGCCAGCAGCTTACGTCCAGGGGGGACAGATACGCAGTATTTT
-	TRBJ1-1	TRBV7-3	-	CASSLTPGTEAFF	TGTGCCAGCAGCTTAACCCCAGGCACTGAAGCTTTCTTT
-	TRBJ2-7	TRBV4-3	TRBD1	CASSQDSGTGGVEQYF	TGCGCCAGCAGCCAAGACTCCGGGACAGGGGGCGTCGAGCAGTACTTC
-	TRBJ1-1	TRBV28	-	CASSRGGNTEAFF	TGTGCCAGCAGTAGGGGGGGGAACACTGAAGCTTTCTTT
-	TRBJ2-5	TRBV9	-	CASSANQETQYF	TGTGCCAGCAGCGCTAACCAAGAGACCCAGTACTTC
-	TRBJ1-1	TRBV6-6	TRBD1	CASSYGQGMNTEAFF	TGTGCCAGCAGTTACGGACAGGGAATGAACACTGAAGCTTTCTTT
-	TRBJ1-1	TRBV7-9	-	CASSPRGGEHTEAFF	TGTGCCAGCAGCCCCCGGGGGGGGGAACACACTGAAGCTTTCTTT
few	TRBJ2-3	TRBV9	-	CASSPPSDTQYF	TGTGCCAGCAGCCCTCCCAGCGACACGCAGTATTTT
-	TRBJ2-1	TRBV10-3	TRBD2	CAIGVAGGRDEQFF	TGTGCCATCGGAGTAGCGGGAGGGCGGGATGAGCAGTTCTTC
few	TRBJ2-1	TRBV4-3	-	CASSQEYGEQFF	TGCGCCAGCAGCCAAGAGTATGGCGAGCAGTTCTTC
-	TRBJ2-7	TRBV4-2	TRBD2	CASSQDSGGAYEQYF	TGTGCCAGCAGCCAAGATAGCGGGGGGGCTTACGAGCAGTACTTC
-	TRBJ2-7	TRBV28	-	CASYRAASHEQYF	TGTGCCAGCTACCGCGCCGCCTCCCACGAGCAGTACTTC
-	TRBJ1-5	TRBV2	-	CASSETAGQPQHF	TGTGCCAGCAGTGAGACAGCCGGTCAGCCCCAGCATTTT
once	TRBJ2-7	TRBV7-9	TRBD2	CASSLLAGGSPIHEQYF	TGTGCCAGCAGCCTACTAGCGGGAGGTTCCCCCATCCACGAGCAGTACTTC
-	TRBJ1-4	TRBV7-2	-	CASSAGSATNEKLFF	TGTGCCAGCAGCGCCGGTTCTGCAACTAATGAAAAACTGTTTTTT
-	TRBJ1-6	TRBV18	TRBD1	CASSATGEDSPLHF	TGTGCCAGCTCAGCCACAGGGGAGGATTCACCCCTCCACTTT
-	TRBJ1-5	TRBV6-1	TRBD1	CASSWTGGVNQPQHF	TGTGCCAGCAGTTGGACAGGGGGCGTCAATCAGCCCCAGCATTTT
-	TRBJ1-2	TRBV6-4	TRBD1	CASRAGTGPYGYTF	TGTGCCAGCAGGGCCGGGACAGGGCCCTATGGCTACACCTTC
-	TRBJ2-1	TRBV7-9	TRBD2	CASSLARLAGGFIGNEQFF	TGTGCCAGCAGCTTAGCGCGACTAGCGGGAGGCTTCATCGGCAATGAGCAGTTCTTC
-	TRBJ2-5	TRBV5-1	-	CASSLEGVRETQYF	TGCGCCAGCAGCTTGGAGGGGGTCAGGGAGACCCAGTACTTC
-	TRBJ2-5	TRBV11-2	TRBD1	CASSFDRVPETQYF	TGTGCCAGCAGCTTCGACAGGGTACCAGAGACCCAGTACTTC
-	TRBJ2-1	TRBV28	-	CARSRDSNNEQFF	TGTGCCAGAAGTCGGGACTCCAACAATGAGCAGTTCTTC
-	TRBJ2-1	TRBV6-5	-	CASSDSSYNEQFF	TGTGCCAGCAGCGACAGCTCCTACAATGAGCAGTTCTTC
-	TRBJ2-5	TRBV5-8	-	CASSPTGVNQETQYF	TGTGCCAGCAGCCCGACAGGAGTAAACCAAGAGACCCAGTACTTC
-	TRBJ2-5	TRBV30	-	CAWSVRARETQYF	TGTGCCTGGAGTGTACGAGCGAGAGAGACCCAGTACTTC
-	TRBJ1-1	TRBV10-3	-	CAISESAGNTEAFF	TGTGCCATCAGTGAGTCGGCGGGGAACACTGAAGCTTTCTTT
few	TRBJ2-1	TRBV2	-	CASISGLRSNEQFF	TGTGCCAGCATTTCCGGACTACGTTCCAATGAGCAGTTCTTC
-	TRBJ2-2	TRBV30	TRBD1	CAWSFGRGNPGELFF	TGTGCCTGGAGTTTTGGCAGGGGGAACCCCGGGGAGCTGTTTTTT
-	TRBJ1-1	TRBV10-3	-	CAIARSTVNTEAFF	TGTGCCATCGCTCGGTCAACCGTTAACACTGAAGCTTTCTTT
-	TRBJ2-5	TRBV28	-	CASSLPWTRSTKETQYF	TGTGCCAGCAGCCTTCCCTGGACACGATCAACCAAAGAGACCCAGTACTTC